Listed below are T cell receptor beta chains from one sample, sequenced in a study of regulatory T cells in long-lasting Graves disease. MiXCR was run by TCRdb on the multiplex PCR reads, yielding one entry per CDR3 protein. The sample has about 240,000 distinct CDR3 sequences, 20% to 25% seen once; the top ten hold about 15%. The input for sequencing was peripheral blood mononuclear cells (PBMCs), taken at new diagnosis, from a patient treated with antithyroid drugs. Receptors originate from a female donor with Graves disease. The CDR3 runs from the conserved cysteine through the conserved F or W. Fields, in order: CDR3 length, D gene, V gene, J gene, clone size, CDR3 protein, CDR3 DNA. D genes are given only for firm matches. Only some rows state a clone size, as once, few, many or a class for expanded clones.

>15|-|TRBV7-2|TRBJ2-1|many
CASSLAGALPNEQFF
TGTGCCAGCAGCTTAGCGGGAGCCTTGCCCAATGAGCAGTTCTTC
>16|TRBD1|TRBV25-1|TRBJ2-6|-
CASRTEGTAGANVLTF
TGTGCCAGCAGAACCGAGGGGACAGCTGGGGCCAACGTCCTGACTTTC
>14|TRBD2|TRBV5-1|TRBJ2-1|many
CASSPGGGFDEQFF
TGCGCCAGCAGCCCCGGGGGGGGTTTCGATGAGCAGTTCTTC
>14|TRBD1|TRBV30|TRBJ2-3|-
CAWTTGALRDTQYF
TGTGCCTGGACGACAGGGGCCCTCCGTGATACGCAGTATTTT
>14|TRBD1|TRBV3-1|TRBJ2-3|many
CASSQGQGRDTQYF
TGTGCCAGCAGCCAAGGACAGGGGAGGGATACGCAGTATTTT
>20|-|TRBV7-2|TRBJ2-3|-
CASSKPLFSTTPLTADTQYF
TGTGCCAGCAGCAAGCCTTTATTTTCGACTACCCCCCTCACTGCAGATACGCAGTATTTT
>16|TRBD2|TRBV28|TRBJ2-7|many
CASSLPRLAVSYEQYF
TGTGCCAGCAGTTTACCAAGACTAGCGGTCTCCTACGAGCAGTACTTC
>15|-|TRBV20-1|TRBJ1-2|few
CSARAVTGEAGGYTF
TGCAGTGCTAGAGCAGTCACCGGGGAGGCAGGTGGCTACACCTTC
>13|-|TRBV10-2|TRBJ2-7|many
CASSAYRDYEQYF
TGCGCCAGCAGTGCCTACAGGGACTACGAGCAGTACTTC
>14|-|TRBV2|TRBJ1-1|-
CASSEGILNTEAFF
TGTGCCAGCAGTGAGGGTATATTGAACACTGAAGCTTTCTTT
>11|-|TRBV2|TRBJ2-1|many
CASRQGGEQFF
TGTGCCAGCAGGCAGGGCGGTGAGCAGTTCTTC
>15|-|TRBV4-3|TRBJ2-7|-
CASSQEVAAPREQYF
TGCGCCAGCAGCCAAGAGGTTGCGGCCCCTCGAGAGCAGTACTTC
>16|TRBD2|TRBV12-3/TRBV12-4|TRBJ2-2|-
CASITQLAGVTGELFF
TGTGCCAGCATAACACAACTAGCGGGAGTTACCGGGGAGCTGTTTTTT
>13|-|TRBV16|TRBJ1-1|many
CASSHSRSTEAFF
TGTGCCAGCAGCCACTCCAGATCCACTGAAGCTTTCTTT
>13|-|TRBV13|TRBJ2-3|many
CASSRERADTQYF
TGTGCCAGCAGCCGTGAGAGGGCAGATACGCAGTATTTT
>18|TRBD2|TRBV6-1|TRBJ2-5|-
CASSTSRGGQSWAKTQYF
TGTGCCAGCAGTACCTCCCGGGGGGGCCAAAGTTGGGCAAAGACCCAGTACTTC
>15|-|TRBV10-3|TRBJ2-6|many
CAISESTGGANVLTF
TGTGCCATCAGTGAGTCGACGGGGGGGGCCAACGTCCTGACTTTC